This T cell receptor (beta chain) stems from a study of cytomegalovirus exposure and HLA in healthy donors. Study results and limitations: Because they were indistinguishable, some V segments, including TRBV6-2 and TRBV6-3, were excluded. The only immune exposure information that was available was CMV serostatus.

From germline, CDR1 is MNHEY and CDR2 SMNVEV (reference sequence). CDR3 length: 15 residues. V lost 6 bases, J lost 7 bases, and 6 bases stayed unmatched. A note on this clone: Antigen specificity is unknown.

The PCR made use of 60 Vbeta and 13 Jbeta primers. Only in-frame clones appear in the TCRdb table, and some are missing; sequencing was by immunoSEQ multiplex PCR. This sample contains 93,000 or so clones. This clonotype was sampled from a man aged 35-49 years in good health and CMV-seronegative. V and J are TRBV27 and TRBJ2-1, with 13 bases that match TRBD2. The sample taken for sequencing was PBMCs. The CDR3 protein is CASSILAGGMNEQFF. The DNA for the CDR3 is TGTGCCAGCAGCATACTAGCGGGAGGGATGAATGAGCAGTTCTTC.